These T cell receptor beta chains were read from a single sample in a study of blood T cell repertoires in COVID-19. The table came from immunoSEQ multiplex PCR; TCRdb's copy has only in-frame clones and leaves some out. The sample holds about 250,000 clones, 70% to 90% seen once. The source material was peripheral blood. The receptors originated from a woman in her thirties or forties who had recovered from COVID-19. The CDR3 runs from the conserved cysteine through the conserved F or W. Each record gives: CDR3 DNA, CDR3 protein, D gene, J gene, clone size, V gene. A D gene is named only where the DNA matches it firmly. Clone size is stated in some rows and not others, as once, few, many or a class when expanded.

DNA: TGTGCCACCAGTGATTTCTACGGGAACGAGCAGTACTTC
CDR3: CATSDFYGNEQYF
D: NA
J: TRBJ2-7
size: few
V: TRBV24-1

DNA: TGTGCCAGTAGTATTGGTCGGGCTAGCGGGGCCCGGGGGGAGACCCAGTACTTC
CDR3: CASSIGRASGARGETQYF
D: TRBD2
J: TRBJ2-5
size: NA
V: TRBV19

DNA: TGTGCCAGTAGTATATGGGACAGGGAACTGTTTTTT
CDR3: CASSIWDRELFF
D: TRBD1
J: TRBJ1-4
size: NA
V: TRBV19

DNA: TGCAGCGTTGGGGGGAGGGCCACCGGGGAGCTGTTTTTT
CDR3: CSVGGRATGELFF
D: TRBD2
J: TRBJ2-2
size: NA
V: TRBV29-1

DNA: TGCGCCAGCAGCCAAGGTCAGGCCACCTACGAGCAGTACTTC
CDR3: CASSQGQATYEQYF
D: NA
J: TRBJ2-7
size: NA
V: TRBV4-3

DNA: TGTGCCAGCAGCCCCCCACTAGCGGGAGGACACTCCTACGAGCAGTACTTC
CDR3: CASSPPLAGGHSYEQYF
D: TRBD2
J: TRBJ2-7
size: NA
V: TRBV6-2/TRBV6-3

DNA: TGCAGCGCCGGACCCCCGGCGGGGGGGGCAGATACGCAGTATTTT
CDR3: CSAGPPAGGADTQYF
D: TRBD2
J: TRBJ2-3
size: NA
V: TRBV29-1

DNA: TGTGCCAGCAGCCATGGACAACTAGCGTTGGTCTCCGAGCAGTACTTC
CDR3: CASSHGQLALVSEQYF
D: TRBD2
J: TRBJ2-7
size: NA
V: TRBV3-1/TRBV3-2

DNA: TGTGCCAGCAGCTTGACCCTCGGAGGCCCCCGGGGTACGCAGTATTTT
CDR3: CASSLTLGGPRGTQYF
D: NA
J: TRBJ2-3
size: once
V: TRBV5-8

DNA: TGTGCCAGCAGCAAGGAAGGACTAGCGGGAGGGTATACAGATACGCAGTATTTT
CDR3: CASSKEGLAGGYTDTQYF
D: TRBD2
J: TRBJ2-3
size: NA
V: TRBV7-2

DNA: TGTGCCAGCAACACAGGGGGCGGAGGCTATGGCTACACCTTC
CDR3: CASNTGGGGYGYTF
D: TRBD1
J: TRBJ1-2
size: NA
V: TRBV6-5

DNA: TGCGCCAGCAGCTTGTTGGCCCAGGGGGCCGGGGAGCTGTTTTTT
CDR3: CASSLLAQGAGELFF
D: TRBD1
J: TRBJ2-2
size: NA
V: TRBV5-1

DNA: TGTGCCATCAGTGAATTCCCAAATCAGCCCCAGCATTTT
CDR3: CAISEFPNQPQHF
D: NA
J: TRBJ1-5
size: few
V: TRBV10-3

DNA: TGTGCCAGCTCGGACAGGGCGGCGGGCTACACCTTC
CDR3: CASSDRAAGYTF
D: TRBD1
J: TRBJ1-2
size: once
V: TRBV18

DNA: TGTGCCAGCAGTCCCCTTTCGCCAGGGGTCGATAGCAATCAGCCCCAGCATTTT
CDR3: CASSPLSPGVDSNQPQHF
D: NA
J: TRBJ1-5
size: NA
V: TRBV6-6

DNA: TGTGCCAGCAGCTTAGGCAGAGGCCCCCAAAACATTCAGTACTTC
CDR3: CASSLGRGPQNIQYF
D: NA
J: TRBJ2-4
size: NA
V: TRBV7-9

DNA: TGCGCCAGCAGCTTGAGCGGACAGGCTAACTATGGCTACACCTTC
CDR3: CASSLSGQANYGYTF
D: TRBD1
J: TRBJ1-2
size: NA
V: TRBV5-1

DNA: TGTGCCAGCAGAAGACAGGGGGCGGGTGGCTACACCTTC
CDR3: CASRRQGAGGYTF
D: TRBD1
J: TRBJ1-2
size: NA
V: TRBV6-5

DNA: TGTGCCAGCAGCCTACGGGAGGCAGGGGGCTATCAGCCCCAGCATTTT
CDR3: CASSLREAGGYQPQHF
D: TRBD1
J: TRBJ1-5
size: NA
V: TRBV7-9

DNA: TGCGCCAGCAGCCAACTGGACAGCCCGAATCAGCCCCAGCATTTT
CDR3: CASSQLDSPNQPQHF
D: NA
J: TRBJ1-5
size: NA
V: TRBV4-1

DNA: TGTGCCAGCAGTTACTCGCCGACACGGACTGAAGCTTTCTTT
CDR3: CASSYSPTRTEAFF
D: NA
J: TRBJ1-1
size: NA
V: TRBV6-5

DNA: TGTGCCAGCAGCATCTTTGGAGCGGGAGGGCCGGGGCAGTTCTTC
CDR3: CASSIFGAGGPGQFF
D: TRBD2
J: TRBJ2-1
size: NA
V: TRBV6-2/TRBV6-3

DNA: TGTGCCAGCAGCTCCGGGGGGGAAGCTTTCTTT
CDR3: CASSSGGEAFF
D: NA
J: TRBJ1-1
size: NA
V: TRBV11-3

DNA: TGTGCCAGCAGTACCGGACTAGCGGGGAAAACCTACAATGAGCAGTTCTTC
CDR3: CASSTGLAGKTYNEQFF
D: TRBD2
J: TRBJ2-1
size: once
V: TRBV6-2/TRBV6-3

DNA: TGTGCCAGCAGCCATAGGGGCAGGGCTAATGAAAAACTGTTTTTT
CDR3: CASSHRGRANEKLFF
D: NA
J: TRBJ1-4
size: NA
V: TRBV3-1/TRBV3-2

DNA: TGCGCCAGCAGCCGCCGGACAGCCAGTAACACCGGGGAGCTGTTTTTT
CDR3: CASSRRTASNTGELFF
D: NA
J: TRBJ2-2
size: NA
V: TRBV5-1

DNA: TGTGCCAGCAGTTATGGGGGGGGCGCCTACGAGCAGTACTTC
CDR3: CASSYGGGAYEQYF
D: NA
J: TRBJ2-7
size: NA
V: TRBV6-5

DNA: TGTGCCAGCAGTGCCTGGGGGCTAGGCGGCACAGATACGCAGTATTTT
CDR3: CASSAWGLGGTDTQYF
D: NA
J: TRBJ2-3
size: NA
V: TRBV6-1

DNA: TGTGCCAGCAGCGCGCTTGGACTACCGAGCTCCTACAATGAGCAGTTCTTC
CDR3: CASSALGLPSSYNEQFF
D: NA
J: TRBJ2-1
size: NA
V: TRBV9

DNA: TGTGCCAGCAGCCCATCGGGACAGGGGCCTTATGGCTACACCTTC
CDR3: CASSPSGQGPYGYTF
D: TRBD1
J: TRBJ1-2
size: NA
V: TRBV5-5

DNA: TGTGCCAGTAGTATGCAGGGGGCTGTGTCCGGCTACGAGGTCTACACCTTC
CDR3: CASSMQGAVSGYEVYTF
D: TRBD1
J: TRBJ1-2
size: NA
V: TRBV19

DNA: TGCAGCGCCCTCCGGGACAGGGCTGGCACTGAAGCTTTCTTT
CDR3: CSALRDRAGTEAFF
D: TRBD1
J: TRBJ1-1
size: few
V: TRBV29-1

DNA: TGTGCCATCCGGAGGACTAGTTTAGGCGAGCAGTACTTC
CDR3: CAIRRTSLGEQYF
D: TRBD2
J: TRBJ2-7
size: NA
V: TRBV10-3

DNA: TGTGCCAGCAGCTTAGCCCGCCCCGGGTGGGGAGGCGGAAACACCATATATTTT
CDR3: CASSLARPGWGGGNTIYF
D: NA
J: TRBJ1-3
size: NA
V: TRBV7-2

DNA: TGTGCCAGCAGCCGGCCGTTGCGGGGGGCCTACGAGCAGTACTTC
CDR3: CASSRPLRGAYEQYF
D: TRBD2
J: TRBJ2-7
size: NA
V: TRBV5-4

DNA: TGTGCCAGCAGCCAACCACGGGGGGCGCTGGGCTACACCTTC
CDR3: CASSQPRGALGYTF
D: NA
J: TRBJ1-2
size: NA
V: TRBV13

DNA: TGTGCCAGCAGTTACGGGACAGGGGGGACAGATACGCAGTATTTT
CDR3: CASSYGTGGTDTQYF
D: TRBD1
J: TRBJ2-3
size: NA
V: TRBV6-6

DNA: TGTGCCAGCAGTCCCCTACTAACGAGCTCCTACAATGAGCAGTTCTTC
CDR3: CASSPLLTSSYNEQFF
D: NA
J: TRBJ2-1
size: NA
V: TRBV27

DNA: TGTGCCAGCAGCCCATCCTGGGGCTCCATTGGCTACACCTTC
CDR3: CASSPSWGSIGYTF
D: NA
J: TRBJ1-2
size: NA
V: TRBV7-2

DNA: TGTGCCACCCAGGGATCTAGCACAGATACGCAGTATTTT
CDR3: CATQGSSTDTQYF
D: NA
J: TRBJ2-3
size: NA
V: TRBV5-5

DNA: TGTGCCAGCAGCCCAGGGACTAGGGGGGGGAATGAGCAGTTCTTC
CDR3: CASSPGTRGGNEQFF
D: TRBD2
J: TRBJ2-1
size: NA
V: TRBV7-9

DNA: TGTGCCAGCAGTTACTTGGGACAGGGGCCCTACGAGCAGTACTTC
CDR3: CASSYLGQGPYEQYF
D: TRBD1
J: TRBJ2-7
size: NA
V: TRBV6-5

DNA: TGTGCCAGCAGTTTAGCGGGACTAGCGGAGCAGTTCTTC
CDR3: CASSLAGLAEQFF
D: TRBD2
J: TRBJ2-1
size: once
V: TRBV12-3/TRBV12-4

DNA: TGTGCCACCAGTGATCCCACGGCGGGGAATACGCAGTATTTT
CDR3: CATSDPTAGNTQYF
D: NA
J: TRBJ2-3
size: NA
V: TRBV24-1

DNA: TGTGCCAGCAGTTTCCCCGAGGGGGGAGGGGCGGACGAGCAGTACTTC
CDR3: CASSFPEGGGADEQYF
D: NA
J: TRBJ2-7
size: NA
V: TRBV27